The clone carrying this T cell receptor (beta chain) is medium-sized by share. Its antigen is unknown. Documented time point: sample taken at primary tumor resection. Germline CDR1 and CDR2: SNHLY and FYNNEI. Trimming cost V 7 bases and J 0 bases, with 19 bases left between them. The CDR3 spans 16 residues. The sample belongs to a study of spatial heterogeneity in lung cancer. Study-level background: The study found that TCR transcript counts in tumor regions correlated strongly with a matched bulk RNA-seq T cell module score. Unique TCR and UMI combinations averaged more than ten appearances each in raw reads.

Overall study results and limits: Intratumoral expanded alpha and beta TCR counts were found to track tumor mutation counts.

Each molecule of TCR cDNA was tagged with one unique molecular identifier. One entry per CDR3 protein, called by TCRdb with MiXCR from the 5' RACE reads. The sample records 18,000 or so distinct CDR3 sequences, 4.5% to 7% being singletons. This receptor was identified in a female donor with early-stage non-small cell lung cancer. The rearrangement links TRBV2 to TRBJ2-7, with D possibly called TRBD1 or TRBD2 (5 bases each). The sample in question was lung tumor tissue, obtained at surgery. Here the CDR3 reads CASTGTLSAPSYEQYF. For the CDR3, the DNA is TGTGCCAGCACGGGGACCTTGTCGGCCCCCTCCTACGAGCAGTACTTC.